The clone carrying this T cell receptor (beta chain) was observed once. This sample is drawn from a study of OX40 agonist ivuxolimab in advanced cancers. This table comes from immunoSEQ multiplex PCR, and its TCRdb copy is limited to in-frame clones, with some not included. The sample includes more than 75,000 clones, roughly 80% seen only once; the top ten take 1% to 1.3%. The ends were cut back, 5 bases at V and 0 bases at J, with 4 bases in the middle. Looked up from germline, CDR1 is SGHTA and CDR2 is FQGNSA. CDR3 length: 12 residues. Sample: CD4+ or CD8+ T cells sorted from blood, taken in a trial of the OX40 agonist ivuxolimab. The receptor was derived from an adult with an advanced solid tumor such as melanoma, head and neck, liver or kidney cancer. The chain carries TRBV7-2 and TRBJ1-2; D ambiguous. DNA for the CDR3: TGTGCCAGCAGCCCGTCTAACTATGGCTACACCTTC. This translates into CASSPSNYGYTF. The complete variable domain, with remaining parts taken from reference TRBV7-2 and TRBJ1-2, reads GAGVSQSPSNKVTEKGKDVELRCDPISGHTALYWYRQSLGQGLEFLIYFQGNSAPDKSGLPSDRFSAERTGGSVSTLTIQRTQQEDSAVYLCASSPSNYGYTFGSGTRLTVV.